This T cell receptor beta chain was recovered during a study of low-dose radiotherapy and immunotherapy resistance in tumors. Study summary: Cyclophosphamide infusions of 200 mg/m2 came every two weeks, one day before radiation-immunotherapy. Once cycle 1 day 1 began, patients took oral aspirin 300 mg daily for four cycles.

First-strand cDNA relied on TRAV- and TRBV-specific primers spanning alpha and beta chains. Using a constant-region primer together with a V-primer adapter, TCRs were subjected to about 20 PCR cycles of amplification. TCRdb reprocessed the reads via MiXCR and lists one record per CDR3 protein. The table shows about 35,000 distinct CDR3 sequences, with 20% to 25% occurring only once. Time point: after trial treatment. Treatment described: LDRT plus nivolumab, ipilimumab, low-dose cyclophosphamide and aspirin (RACIN trial). As their treatment, donors received nivolumab, ipilimumab, aspirin, low-dose cyclophosphamide and low-dose radiotherapy. Patients eligible had advanced solid tumors without tumor-infiltrating lymphocytes. Germline values: CDR1 SGHRS, CDR2 YFSETQ. CDR3 length: 14 residues. V lost 0 bases to trimming and J lost 4 bases, with 7 bases between them. The sample holds many counts of this clonotype.

The chain uses TRBV5-1 and TRBJ2-2, with a tentative D call TRBD2 (6 bases). This sequence was found in a female donor with ovarian cancer. The specimen was PBMCs, collected after low-dose radiotherapy plus immunotherapy. CDR3 sequence reads: CASSLAGSTGELFF. For the CDR3, the DNA is TGCGCCAGCAGCTTGGCCGGGAGCACCGGGGAGCTGTTTTTT.